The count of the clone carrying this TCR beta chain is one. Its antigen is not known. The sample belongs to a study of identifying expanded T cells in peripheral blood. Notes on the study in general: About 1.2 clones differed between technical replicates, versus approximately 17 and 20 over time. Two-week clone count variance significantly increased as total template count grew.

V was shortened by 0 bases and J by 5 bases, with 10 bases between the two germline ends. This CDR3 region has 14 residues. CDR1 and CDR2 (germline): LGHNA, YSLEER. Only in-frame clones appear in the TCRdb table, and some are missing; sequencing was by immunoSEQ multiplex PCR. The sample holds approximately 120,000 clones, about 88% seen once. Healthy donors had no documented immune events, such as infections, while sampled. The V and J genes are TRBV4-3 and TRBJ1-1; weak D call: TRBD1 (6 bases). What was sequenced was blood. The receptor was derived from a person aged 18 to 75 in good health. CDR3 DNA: TGCGCCAGCAGCCAAGAAAGGGGGGGGACTGAAGCTTTCTTT. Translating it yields CASSQERGGTEAFF.